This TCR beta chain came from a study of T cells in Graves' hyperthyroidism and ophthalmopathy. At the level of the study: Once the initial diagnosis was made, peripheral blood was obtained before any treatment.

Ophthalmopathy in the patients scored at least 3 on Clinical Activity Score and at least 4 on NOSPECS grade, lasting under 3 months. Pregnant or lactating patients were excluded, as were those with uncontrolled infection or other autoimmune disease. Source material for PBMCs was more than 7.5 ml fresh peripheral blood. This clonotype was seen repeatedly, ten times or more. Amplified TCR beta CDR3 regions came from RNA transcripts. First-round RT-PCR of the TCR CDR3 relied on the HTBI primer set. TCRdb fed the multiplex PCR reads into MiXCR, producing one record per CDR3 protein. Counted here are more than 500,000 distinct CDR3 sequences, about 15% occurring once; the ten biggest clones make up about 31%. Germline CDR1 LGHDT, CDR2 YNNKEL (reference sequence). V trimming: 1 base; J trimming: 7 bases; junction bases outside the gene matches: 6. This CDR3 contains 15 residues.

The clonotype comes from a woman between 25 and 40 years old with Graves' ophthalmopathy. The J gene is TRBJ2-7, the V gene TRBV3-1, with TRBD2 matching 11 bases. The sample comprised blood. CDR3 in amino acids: CASSQAPGLAGEQYF. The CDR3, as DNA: TGTGCCAGCAGCCAAGCTCCCGGACTAGCGGGTGAGCAGTACTTC.